These 18 T cell receptor beta chains originate from one sample sequenced in a study of blood T cell repertoires in COVID-19. Here immunoSEQ multiplex PCR was the method, and the copy in TCRdb shows in-frame clones only, minus some. In the table there are more than 300,000 clones, just over 90% of which are singletons. The sample comprised PBMCs or T cells enriched from blood (not recorded which). The receptor set was obtained from a woman aged 40 to 49 who had been exposed to COVID-19.

This chain uses TRBV3-1 (or the pseudogene TRBV3-2) with TRBJ2-5; a possible D gene is TRBD2 (5 bases). Between the trimmed V and J ends, which lost 1 base and 4 bases, there was a span of 7 bases. In germline, CDR1 is LGHDT, CDR2 YNNKEL (reference sequence). The CDR3 runs to 13 residues. The CDR3 reads CASSQARGETQYF. CDR3 bases: TGTGCCAGCAGCCAAGCCCGGGGAGAGACCCAGTACTTC.

The chain joins TRBV4-1 to TRBJ2-7; tentative D call: TRBD2 (6 bases). V lost 0 bases to trimming and J lost 2 bases, with 17 bases between them. The length of the CDR3 is 17 residues. The germline V gene encodes CDR1 MGHRA and CDR2 YSYEKL. In DNA form, the CDR3 reads TGCGCCAGCAGCCAAGATTCCATATGGACGGGGGCCTACGAGCAGTACTTC. Translation: CASSQDSIWTGAYEQYF.

The CDR3 region is CASSNTGFSYNEQFF. In DNA form, the CDR3 reads TGTGCCAGCAGCAACACAGGGTTCTCTTACAATGAGCAGTTCTTC. The rearrangement joins TRBV7-6 to TRBJ2-1, with D possibly matching TRBD1 (6 bases). Germline loops: CDR1 SGHVS, CDR2 FNYEAQ. There are 15 residues in the CDR3. V was shortened by 5 bases and J by 4 bases, with 15 bases between the two germline ends.

The rearrangement joins TRBV2 to TRBJ2-7; D is perhaps TRBD2 (5 bases). Per the germline V gene, CDR1 is SNHLY and CDR2 is FYNNEI. The V end was cut by 8 bases, the J end by 5 bases, with 19 bases between. This CDR3 contains 14 residues. CDR3 bases: TGTGCCAGCCGGGGTTTAAAAGGGAGCCACGAGCAGTACTTC. Protein: CASRGLKGSHEQYF.

Concerning this clone: The same CDR3 can be traced to other DNA sequences in this sample. The chain has TRBV5-1 and TRBJ2-7, with TRBD1 identical over 7 bases. The trim removed 3 bases at V and 0 bases at J, leaving 3 bases unmatched. This CDR3 is built from 14 residues. Per the germline V gene, CDR1 is SGHRS and CDR2 is YFSETQ. The CDR3 DNA is TGCGCCAGCAGCTCGACAGGGAGCTCCTACGAGCAGTACTTC. Protein product: CASSSTGSSYEQYF.

The genes are TRBV15 and TRBJ1-5; TRBD1 agrees at 7 bases. This CDR3 is 16 amino acids long. V lost 1 base to trimming and J lost 2 bases; unmatched junction nucleotides: 5. Germline CDR1 is LNHNV and CDR2 is YYDKDF (reference sequence). CDR3 region: CATSRGQGEGNQPQHF. CDR3 bases: TGTGCCACCAGCAGAGGTCAGGGGGAAGGCAATCAGCCCCAGCATTTT.

The chain has TRBV16 and TRBJ2-7; weak D call: TRBD1 (5 bases). Per germline, CDR1 KGHSY and CDR2 FQNENV. Trimming left V 3 bases short and J 0 bases short, with 9 bases between. This CDR3 has 14 amino acids. CDR3: CASSHYRTSYEQYF. The DNA for the CDR3 is TGTGCCAGCAGCCACTACAGGACCTCCTACGAGCAGTACTTC. Full variable domain (remainder filled in from reference TRBV16 and TRBJ2-7): GEEVAQTPKHLVRGEGQKAKLYCAPIKGHSYVFWYQQVLKNEFKFLISFQNENVFDETGMPKERFSAKCLPNSPCSLEIQATKLEDSAVYFCASSHYRTSYEQYFGPGTRLTVT.

The chain combines TRBV7-8 with TRBJ2-1; 8 bases line up with TRBD2. The germline V gene has CDR1 SGHVS and CDR2 FQNEAQ. V lost 2 bases to trimming and J lost 7 bases; unmatched junction nucleotides: 7. The CDR3 length is 15 residues. The CDR3 region is CASSLLSGGANEQFF. The DNA of the CDR3 is TGTGCCAGCAGCTTATTAAGCGGGGGAGCTAATGAGCAGTTCTTC.

This chain's CDR3 is CASSLSLTGELFF. The CDR3 nucleotides read TGCGCCAGCAGCCTCTCTCTCACCGGGGAGCTGTTTTTT. The chain is built from TRBV4-3 and TRBJ2-2, with D unresolved. The CDR3 is made up of 13 amino acids. Trimming took 4 bases from V and 4 from J, leaving 7 bases between them. Looked up from germline, CDR1 is LGHNA and CDR2 is YSLEER.

J is TRBJ1-2 and V is TRBV5-1, with D unclear. The CDR3 is 15 residues long. The V end lost 0 bases, the J end lost 8 bases, and 17 bases lay between the germline ends. Germline CDR1 SGHRS, CDR2 YFSETQ. CDR3 sequence reads: CASSLEPMSYGGYTF. CDR3 coding DNA: TGCGCCAGCAGCTTGGAACCGATGTCATACGGGGGCTACACCTTC.

This chain joins TRBV5-5 and TRBJ1-1; D unclear. The germline V gene has CDR1 SGHKS and CDR2 YYEKEE (reference sequence). The CDR3 has 13 amino acids. V dropped 0 bases and J dropped 1 base, with 4 bases sitting between them. The CDR3 nucleotides read TGTGCCAGCAGCTTGGCCGGGAACACTGAAGCTTTCTTT. Residues: CASSLAGNTEAFF.

V usage is TRBV15 and J usage is TRBJ1-6, with TRBD1 matching 8 bases. The CDR3 contains 14 residues. J lost 9 bases, V lost 8 bases, and 9 bases had no gene match. Looked up from germline, CDR1 is LNHNV and CDR2 is YYDKDF (reference sequence). DNA for the CDR3: TGTGCCACCGGGGACAGGCCTCTGGGTTCACCCCTCCACTTT. Protein sequence: CATGDRPLGSPLHF.

The chain recombines TRBV13 with TRBJ2-7; TRBD2 aligns across 10 bases. CDR3 size: 17 residues. CDR1 is PRHDT, CDR2 FYEKMQ, per germline (reference sequence). V lost 5 bases and J lost 2; bases outside the gene matches: 12. The CDR3 region has the DNA TGTGCCAGCAGCCCCCGGACGACTAGCGGGTACGCCTACGAGCAGTACTTC. This sequence encodes CASSPRTTSGYAYEQYF.

The genes are TRBV7-2 and TRBJ2-7; 8 bases align to TRBD1. The CDR3 totals 16 residues. The ends lost 3 bases at V and 7 bases at J; junction bases unmatched: 14. CDR1 is SGHTA and CDR2 is FQGNSA in the germline V gene. As DNA, the CDR3 is TGTGCCAGCAGCTTCAAGGCCGGGACAGGCCTAGGGGAGCAGTACTTC. Translating it yields CASSFKAGTGLGEQYF.

To note about this clone: Within the sample, other DNA sequences also encode this same CDR3. CDR3: CASSPGQGETQYF. CDR3 sequence (DNA): TGTGCCAGCTCACCAGGACAGGGCGAGACCCAGTACTTC. This chain uses TRBV18 with TRBJ2-5; 8 bases are shared with TRBD1. CDR1 KGHSH and CDR2 LQKENI come from the germline V gene. CDR3 length: 13 residues. J gave up 5 bases and V 2 bases, and 1 base lay outside the gene matches.

The rearrangement links TRBV19 to TRBJ1-4; D is uncertain. CDR3 length: 15 amino acids. Germline V gene data show CDR1 as LNHDA and CDR2 as SQIVND (reference sequence). V lost 4 bases to trimming and J lost 4 bases, with 13 bases between them. CDR3 in amino acids: CASSTSEFLNEKLFF. CDR3 in DNA: TGTGCCAGTAGTACGTCGGAGTTTCTTAATGAAAAACTGTTTTTT. Complete variable domain (other parts from reference TRBV19 and TRBJ1-4): DGGITQSPKYLFRKEGQNVTLSCEQNLNHDAMYWYRQDPGQGLRLIYYSQIVNDFQKGDIAEGYSVSREKKESFPLTVTSAQKNPTAFYLCASSTSEFLNEKLFFGSGTQLSVL.

About this clone: Other DNA variants within this sample encode the same CDR3. The chain is built from TRBV19 and TRBJ1-2; 8 bases line up with TRBD1. V lost 6 bases, J lost 4 bases, and 4 bases stayed unmatched. The CDR3 covers 13 residues. The germline gives CDR1 LNHDA, CDR2 SQIVND (reference sequence). CDR3: CASSPTGGYGYTF. The CDR3 DNA sequence: TGTGCCAGTAGCCCAACAGGGGGCTATGGCTACACCTTC. Full variable domain (rest looked up from reference TRBV19 and TRBJ1-2): DGGITQSPKYLFRKEGQNVTLSCEQNLNHDAMYWYRQDPGQGLRLIYYSQIVNDFQKGDIAEGYSVSREKKESFPLTVTSAQKNPTAFYLCASSPTGGYGYTFGSGTRLTVV.

The J gene is TRBJ2-7, the V gene TRBV19; 9 bases align to TRBD1. The CDR3 is made up of 18 amino acids. CDR1 is LNHDA and CDR2 is SQIVND in the germline V gene (reference sequence). Losses at the gene ends were 4 bases for V and 2 bases for J; bases not matched to a gene: 15. This CDR3 is CASSTLQTTGGLPYEQYF. As DNA, the CDR3 is TGTGCCAGTAGTACGTTACAAACGACAGGGGGACTTCCCTACGAGCAGTACTTC.